This T cell receptor beta chain was obtained from a study of T cell responses to AZD1222 COVID-19 vaccine (dated by TCRdb to the early 2020s). Turning to the overall study: AZD1222 recipients whose second dose came at about 4 weeks and those whose second dose came at about 12 weeks were combined into one group, since spike-specific TCR depth and breadth did not differ between the two schedules. A total of 230 or so trial participants underwent TCR sequencing, of whom around 200 received two doses of AZD1222 and around 25 received two doses of the MenACWY control vaccine. Enrollment into the trials was organized by age into subgroups of 18-55, 56-69 and 70-plus years, and those subgroups contained approximately 150, 30 and 60 TCR-sequenced participants, respectively. Overall study results and their limits: Conclusions about previously exposed vaccinees are limited because only a handful of AZD1222 recipients were SARS-CoV-2 seropositive at baseline. Spike-specific TCR breadth and depth rose significantly after two AZD1222 doses compared with day 0 and with MenACWY recipients. In the small 56-69-year group, the increase in depth fell short of significance, most likely because of low power. Participants were mostly white British and included more females than males, and it was suggested by the authors that clonal diversity may have been underestimated. Because no day 14 peak-response samples were available, the repertoires could be characterized only after the peak T cell response. Vaccine-associated CD4 TCRs spanned the whole spike protein, with dominant responses in regions 160-218 and 743-854. Nearly half of unique spike-specific TCRs reportedly recognized epitopes outside regions mutated in the B.1.351 and B.1.1.7 variants.

Reading from cysteine to phenylalanine, the CDR3 counts 16 amino acids. The entry retains the CDR3 DNA only, 48 bases that are in frame from base 1. Trimmed from V: 2 bases; trimmed from J: 8 bases; junction bases lacking a gene match: 5. CDR1 is given as MNHNY and CDR2 as SVGAGI, both from the germline V gene (reference sequence). The CDR3 regions of human TCRbeta chains were analyzed by immunosequencing. Per the original workflow: Repertoire TCRs were checked for matches against a reference library of SARS-CoV-2-specific TCRs that had been generated using the MIRA antigen-specificity platform. Breadth meant the fraction of unique TCRs that were SARS-CoV-2-associated, whereas depth meant the fraction of total T cells that were SARS-CoV-2-associated. Using the MIRA data, each spike-specific TCR was mapped to the spike region that the TCR reacts to and placed in a CD4 or CD8 class. Log10-transformed breadth and depth values were compared by one-way ANOVA with Sidak's multiple comparisons tests. Not all clones reach the TCRdb copy of this immuneACCESS table, which keeps in-frame sequences only. Checked studies attribute under half of the gap to unresolved V genes and leave the rest unexplained. Clone size and the V and J calls come from that table; the DNA yielded D and trimming. This sample lists some 120,000 clones; 88% were detected once. The ten largest account for about 8.8% of the sample.

Of note for this clone: Its target antigen remains unknown. Base qualities are not at hand, and no much larger clone is one base apart.

The intended sense of this specimen's time point label: baseline before first vaccination. Samples from vaccinated people were obtained from the UK trials COV001 and COV002, which included a single-blind randomized controlled phase 2/3 trial of AZD1222 (ChAdOx1 nCoV-19) in healthy adults. Trial participant PBMC samples were collected at day 0 and day 28 after the second dose for TCRbeta chain sequencing. Specimen: peripheral blood, collected on day 0 of AZD1222 vaccination. The clonotype comes from an adult in good health. The chain is assembled from TRBV6-6 and TRBJ1-6; 11 bases in the middle match TRBD1. The DNA sequence is given as TGTGCCAGCAGTTACAGGACAGGGGGCGGACATTCACCCCTCCACTTT. Its coded protein is CASSYRTGGGHSPLHF.